The entry below gives a single T cell receptor beta chain sequence along with its context. Its antigen is still unknown. The data originate from a study of vaccination and CD4 T cells after COVID-19. Study in general: Post-vaccination samples were procured at a median of 72 days following dose two (range 14 to 241).

CDR1 is DFQATT and CDR2 is SNEGSKA in the germline V gene (reference sequence). The CDR3 has 14 residues. V was shortened by 3 bases and J by 0 bases, with 12 bases between the two germline ends. Once obtained from cultured CD4+ T cells, the DNA was sequenced using the Oncomine TCR Beta short-read assay. TCRdb reprocessed the PCR reads with MiXCR, giving one entry per CDR3 protein. The sample lists about 5,400 distinct CDR3 sequences, 44% occurring once. Stated treatment: roughly 10-day PBMC culture with coronavirus spike peptide pools or control peptides (ViraFEST assay). It was before the COVID-19 pandemic (2011-2018) that the unexposed donor's CD4+ T cells were collected. Cells received half-medium changes with fresh IL-2 medium on days 3 and 7.

The receptor was derived from a human donor in good health. Material: CD4+ T cells from blood, cultured in vitro. The chain joins TRBV20-1 to TRBJ2-7; a possible D gene is TRBD2 (5 bases). CDR3 nucleotides: TGCAGTGCTAGTTTCCCGGGGAGCTCCTACGAGCAGTACTTC. Translated, it gives CSASFPGSSYEQYF.